This paragraph reports one TCR beta chain. This entry is derived from a study of CXCR3-negative and CXCR3-positive naive CD8 T cells. Looked up from germline, CDR1 is MDHEN and CDR2 is SYDVKM. The CDR3 is 15 amino acids. Each TRB cDNA library was prepared by 5' RACE (with UMI labels). Reprocessing the 5' RACE reads, TCRdb reports a single entry for every CDR3 protein and omits DNA. Recorded for this sample: about 53,000 distinct CDR3 sequences. Definition of naive CD8+ T cells rested on a CD45RO-CCR7+CD27+CD95- profile. Sequenced material: naive CXCR3- CD8+ T cells from blood. The sample's subset: CD45RO-CCR7+CD27+CD95- naive CD8+ T cells lacking CXCR3 (TNR3-). The receptor's source is a human donor in good health. Some clones in this sample may be carry-over from other donors' samples. The V call is TRBV28, the J call TRBJ2-1; checking the TCRdb D call of TRBD1 is not possible without DNA. CDR3: CASSQAGDRVNEQFF.